This T cell receptor (beta chain) was documented in a study of cytomegalovirus exposure and HLA in healthy donors. Study-level findings and limits: Several top significant clusters appeared, in a later analysis, to be linked to common viral pathogens. In a later analysis, TCR beta V- and J-gene trimming was associated with a missense DCLRE1C variant.

Concerning this clone itself: The antigen is not known.

13 Jbeta primers and 60 Vbeta primers were used for the PCR. In the authors' methods: The count from a later analysis was 70 million to 85 million unique TCR beta chains, 9.5 million to 11 million of them shared. The table came from immunoSEQ multiplex PCR; TCRdb's copy has only in-frame clones and leaves some out. Clonal size and the V and J genes are those of that table, whereas D and trimming came from the DNA. The sample yields some 110,000 clones, around 80% seen once. J was trimmed by 1 base and V by 3 bases; bases with no gene match: 2. Germline V gene lookup returns CDR1 SGDLS and CDR2 YYNGEE. This CDR3 contains 15 residues.

The sequencing input was PBMCs. This TCR derives from a man between 18 and 35 years old in good health and CMV-seronegative. V gene TRBV9 combines with J gene TRBJ2-3; TRBD2 agrees at 10 bases. CDR3 sequence reads: CASSEGTSGTDTQYF. CDR3 sequence (DNA): TGTGCCAGCAGCGAAGGGACTAGCGGCACAGATACGCAGTATTTT.